This entry features one T cell receptor (beta chain) sequence. The sample holds one count of this clone. No cognate antigen has been identified for it. No quality values exist for individual bases; no much larger clone is one base distant. The data belong to a study of STAT5B mutations in CD4+ large granular lymphocyte leukemia (dated by TCRdb to between 2021 and 2022). Regarding the complete study: Among the healthy controls, the CDR3 'QG' motif was associated with a particular HLA allele. TCRbeta repertoires of CD4+ T-cell large granular lymphocyte leukemia patients were compared with those of healthy blood donors. The purity of purified fractions was confirmed by flow cytometry on FACSCanto II or FACSVerse to exceed 95% among lymphocytes.

Results the study describes overall, beyond this receptor: Compared with healthy CD4+ repertoires, CD4-sorted patient repertoires appeared more clonal, and this difference remained even after the putative leukemic clones were removed. Enrichment of TRBV06-family usage was observed among the top patient clones (8/27) relative to healthy controls (2/35). Each patient's main leukemic clonotypes were private, but less than 30% of these clonotypes showed up at low frequency in the non-leukemic repertoires of other patients. The data were not HLA-matched, and the higher clonality in CD4+ T-LGLL than in CD8+ T-LGLL could be due to the relatively small sample size.

The healthy controls were some 36 blood donors, and the buffy coats of these donors were supplied by the Finnish Red Cross blood service. All TCR-sequenced material derived from peripheral blood: patient blood samples and healthy donor buffy coats. Peripheral blood mononuclear cells were isolated by Ficoll-Hypaque gradient centrifugation. CD4+ cells were magnetically purified from the buffy coats of healthy controls. The Gentra Puregene Cell and Tissue kit was used to extract genomic DNA, and a Qubit 2.0 fluorometer was used to measure the amount of genomic DNA. TCRbeta rearrangements were sequenced from genomic DNA using the immunoSEQ assay at survey resolution. Concerning the study's data processing: In the TCR sequencing data, the lowest productive clonotype frequency that could be detected was 2.59 x 10-5. Analyses included only productive TCRbeta rearrangements, meaning complete and in-frame sequences. Clonality for each sample was calculated as Simpson clonality in the immunoSEQ Analyzer version 3.0. Clones were binned by frequency as very rare, small, medium, large (1-20%) or hyperexpanded (>20%). OLGA 1.2.3 estimated generation probabilities, VDJtools produced V-gene circos plots, VDJdb was queried for specificities, and GLIPH identified CDR3 motifs. What TCRdb holds here is the immuneACCESS table cut down to in-frame rearrangements. Part of the clones is not present; checked against another copy, under half of the missing clones reflect an unresolved V gene, and the others are unexplained. Clone size and V and J calls were adopted from that table, with D and trimming inferred from the DNA. Recorded for this sample are about 37,000 clones; 68% of them occurred a single time. The ten largest make up roughly 2% of the sample.

V lost 0 bases and J lost 5 bases; the stretch between them is 9 bases long. CDR1 and CDR2 were assigned from the germline V gene as SGHDT and YYEEEE. The CDR3 runs 15 amino acids, cysteine and phenylalanine included. Left in the record is the CDR3 DNA by itself, 45 bases read in frame from the first base. The receptor was isolated from a human donor in good health. The sequenced sample was CD4+ T cells from blood buffy coats. The rearranged chain carries TRBV5-6 and TRBJ2-6; a weak D assignment points to TRBD1 (5 bases agree). CDR3 loop: CASSLGQLRANVLTF. The DNA reads TGTGCCAGCAGCTTGGGACAGCTCCGGGCCAACGTCCTGACTTTC.